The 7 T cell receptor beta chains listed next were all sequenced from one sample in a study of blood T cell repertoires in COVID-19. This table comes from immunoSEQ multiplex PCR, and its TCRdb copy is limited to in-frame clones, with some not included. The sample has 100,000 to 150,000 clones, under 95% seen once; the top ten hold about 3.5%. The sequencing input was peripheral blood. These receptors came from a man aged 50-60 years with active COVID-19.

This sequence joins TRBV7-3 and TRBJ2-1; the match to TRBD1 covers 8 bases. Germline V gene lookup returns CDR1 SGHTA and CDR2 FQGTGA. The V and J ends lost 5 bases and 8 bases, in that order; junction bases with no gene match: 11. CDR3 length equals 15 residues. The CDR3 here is CASSADRGGLHEQFF. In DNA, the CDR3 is TGTGCCAGCAGCGCTGACAGGGGTGGATTGCATGAGCAGTTCTTC. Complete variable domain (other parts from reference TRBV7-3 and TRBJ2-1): GAGVSQTPSNKVTEKGKYVELRCDPISGHTALYWYRQSLGQGPEFLIYFQGTGAADDSGLPNDRFFAVRPEGSVSTLKIQRTERGDSAVYLCASSADRGGLHEQFFGPGTRLTVL.

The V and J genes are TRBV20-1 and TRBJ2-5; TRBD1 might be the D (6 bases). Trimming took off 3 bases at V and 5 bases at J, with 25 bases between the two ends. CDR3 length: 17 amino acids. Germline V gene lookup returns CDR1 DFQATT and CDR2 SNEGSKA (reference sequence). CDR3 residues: CSASPPAGRGVWETQYF. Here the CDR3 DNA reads TGCAGTGCTAGTCCCCCCGCGGGCAGGGGAGTATGGGAGACCCAGTACTTC.

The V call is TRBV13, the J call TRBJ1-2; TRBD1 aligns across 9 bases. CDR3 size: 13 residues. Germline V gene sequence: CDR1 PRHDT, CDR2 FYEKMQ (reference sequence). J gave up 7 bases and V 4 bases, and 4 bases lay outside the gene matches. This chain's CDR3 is CASSSGQGIGYTF. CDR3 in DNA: TGTGCCAGCAGCTCCGGACAGGGGATTGGCTACACCTTC.

The CDR3 loop is CASSLNSYNEQFF. The CDR3 DNA reads TGTGCCAGCAGTTTAAACAGCTACAATGAGCAGTTCTTC. The rearrangement uses TRBV27 and TRBJ2-1; D gene unclear. This CDR3 has 13 residues. Looked up from germline, CDR1 is MNHEY and CDR2 is SMNVEV (reference sequence). Trimming stripped 2 bases from V and 3 bases from J, with 5 bases between.

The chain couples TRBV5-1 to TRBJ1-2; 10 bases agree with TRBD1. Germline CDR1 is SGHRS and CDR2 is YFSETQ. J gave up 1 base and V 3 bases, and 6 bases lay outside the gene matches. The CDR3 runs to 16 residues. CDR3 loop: CASSYQTGGLNYGYTF. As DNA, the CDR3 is TGCGCCAGCAGCTACCAGACAGGGGGCCTTAACTATGGCTACACCTTC.

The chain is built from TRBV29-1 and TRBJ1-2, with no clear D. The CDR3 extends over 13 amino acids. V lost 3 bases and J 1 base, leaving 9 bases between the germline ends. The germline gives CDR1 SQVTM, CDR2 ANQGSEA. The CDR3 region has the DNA TGCAGCGTTGATCTGGCGGTTAACTATGGCTACACCTTC. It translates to CSVDLAVNYGYTF.

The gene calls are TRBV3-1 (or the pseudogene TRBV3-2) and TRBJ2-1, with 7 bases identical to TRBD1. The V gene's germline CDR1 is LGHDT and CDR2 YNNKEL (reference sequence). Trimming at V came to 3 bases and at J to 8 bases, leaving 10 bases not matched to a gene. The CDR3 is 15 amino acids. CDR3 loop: CASSHYRQGVHEQFF. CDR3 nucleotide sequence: TGTGCCAGCAGCCACTATAGACAGGGCGTGCATGAGCAGTTCTTC.